This TCR beta chain was profiled in a study of control samples from healthy donors and cancer patients. The repertoire was sequenced with immunoSEQ multiplex PCR; TCRdb's copy has only in-frame clones and lacks some. This table holds 100,000 to 150,000 clones, around 90% found once. This clone was observed once. This CDR3 spans 14 amino acids. Germline V CDR1 and CDR2: SGHRS, YFSETQ. V trimming: 4 bases; J trimming: 10 bases; junction bases outside the gene matches: 10. The sequence came from a man between 18 and 29 years old in good health. The chain combines TRBV5-1 with TRBJ2-1; 8 nucleotides line up with TRBD1. Sequencing was performed on blood. CDR3 in DNA: TGCGCCAGCAGCCCACGACAGGGGACGGGGGAGCAGTTCTTC. Amino acid sequence: CASSPRQGTGEQFF.